A selection of T cell receptor beta chains follows, all from one sample in a study of cytomegalovirus exposure and HLA in healthy donors. The assay was immunoSEQ multiplex PCR, and TCRdb's table has in-frame clones only and misses some. The repertoire holds 90,000 to 120,000 clones, with about 77% as singletons. The source material was PBMCs. The receptors were gathered from a woman younger than 30 in good health and CMV-seropositive. Both conserved end residues are part of each CDR3. A D gene is named only where the DNA matches it firmly. Clone sizes are given selectively: once, few, many, or a class where the clone is expanded.

D: .
length: 17
J: TRBJ2-7
V: TRBV19
size: .
DNA: TGTGCCAGTAGTAGAGACACTTCGGCGGGGAGTTCGTACGAGCAGTACTTC
CDR3: CASSRDTSAGSSYEQYF

D: TRBD2
length: 12
J: TRBJ2-7
V: TRBV29-1
size: few
DNA: TGCAGCGTTGCCCCCGGGAGGTACGAGCAGTACTTC
CDR3: CSVAPGRYEQYF

D: TRBD2
length: 15
J: TRBJ2-7
V: TRBV4-3
size: few
DNA: TGCGCCAGCAGCCCGCGGGGACTAGCCGTCGACGAGCAGTACTTC
CDR3: CASSPRGLAVDEQYF

D: TRBD1
length: 16
J: TRBJ2-4
V: TRBV19
size: .
DNA: TGTGCCAGTAGTATTGTCGAGGGGACAGGCAAAAACATTCAGTACTTC
CDR3: CASSIVEGTGKNIQYF

D: .
length: 12
J: TRBJ1-1
V: TRBV10-3
size: .
DNA: TGTGCCATCAGTGAGGCGACAGCCGAAGCTTTCTTT
CDR3: CAISEATAEAFF

D: TRBD2
length: 19
J: TRBJ2-1
V: TRBV28
size: .
DNA: TGTGCCAGCAGTTTCTCCCGGCGTAGGCGGGAGGCCAAATACAATGAGCAGTTCTTC
CDR3: CASSFSRRRREAKYNEQFF

D: TRBD2
length: 15
J: TRBJ2-3
V: TRBV6-4
size: .
DNA: TGTGCCAGCAGTGAAGGCCGGGAGGGCACAGATACGCAGTATTTT
CDR3: CASSEGREGTDTQYF

D: TRBD1
length: 15
J: TRBJ2-7
V: TRBV11-3
size: .
DNA: TGTGCCAGCAGCCCCCGGGACAGGGGGTCCTACGAGCAGTACTTC
CDR3: CASSPRDRGSYEQYF

D: .
length: 14
J: TRBJ1-2
V: TRBV28
size: .
DNA: TGTGCCAGCAGTATGGGCGGCGGGGGCTATGGCTACACCTTC
CDR3: CASSMGGGGYGYTF

D: TRBD2
length: 17
J: TRBJ2-1
V: TRBV30
size: .
DNA: TGTGCCTGGAGTGTACTCCGACTAGCGGGAGGCTACAATGAGCAGTTCTTC
CDR3: CAWSVLRLAGGYNEQFF

D: .
length: 13
J: TRBJ1-4
V: TRBV30
size: .
DNA: TGTGCCTGGAGTGTACGCGGAAATGAAAAACTGTTTTTT
CDR3: CAWSVRGNEKLFF

D: .
length: 14
J: TRBJ2-3
V: TRBV27
size: .
DNA: TGTGCCAGCAGTAGGATTGGCGGAGCAGATACGCAGTATTTT
CDR3: CASSRIGGADTQYF

D: .
length: 16
J: TRBJ2-7
V: TRBV23-1
size: .
DNA: TGCGCCAGCAGTCTGCGCCCCACAGGTGTCAACCACGAGCAGTACTTC
CDR3: CASSLRPTGVNHEQYF

D: TRBD2
length: 14
J: TRBJ2-5
V: TRBV10-3
size: .
DNA: TGTGCCATCTCCAGACTAGCAGACCAAGAGACCCAGTACTTC
CDR3: CAISRLADQETQYF

D: .
length: 12
J: TRBJ2-7
V: TRBV19
size: .
DNA: TGTGCCAGTACGGGTGAACACTACGAGCAGTACTTC
CDR3: CASTGEHYEQYF

D: .
length: 15
J: TRBJ2-5
V: TRBV28
size: .
DNA: TGTGCCAGCACCGTCTCTGGGGCGGTCCCAGGGACCCAGTACTTC
CDR3: CASTVSGAVPGTQYF

D: TRBD2
length: 16
J: TRBJ2-7
V: TRBV29-1
size: .
DNA: TGCAGCGTCCTCTCTGGTGAGACTAGCGGGTCCTACGAGCAGTACTTC
CDR3: CSVLSGETSGSYEQYF

D: .
length: 13
J: TRBJ1-5
V: TRBV27
size: .
DNA: TGTGCCAGCAGTCTACAGGTGAGTCAGCCCCAGCATTTT
CDR3: CASSLQVSQPQHF

D: .
length: 14
J: TRBJ1-1
V: TRBV10-3
size: .
DNA: TGTGCCATCAGTGAATCCAACATGAACACTGAAGCTTTCTTT
CDR3: CAISESNMNTEAFF

D: TRBD2
length: 15
J: TRBJ2-7
V: TRBV5-4
size: once
DNA: TGTGCCAGCAGCCTGGGACTAGCGGAAACCTACGAGCAGTACTTC
CDR3: CASSLGLAETYEQYF

D: .
length: 17
J: TRBJ2-1
V: TRBV11-1
size: .
DNA: TGTGCCAGCAGCTTCTACCCTCTAGGGGGGGGCTACAATGAGCAGTTCTTC
CDR3: CASSFYPLGGGYNEQFF

D: TRBD1
length: 19
J: TRBJ1-2
V: TRBV5-4
size: .
DNA: TGTGCCAGCAGCATGCTGACAGGGAAAGGCGTCTTAAGAAGGTGGGGCTACACCTTC
CDR3: CASSMLTGKGVLRRWGYTF

D: TRBD1
length: 17
J: TRBJ1-1
V: TRBV7-9
size: .
DNA: TGTGCCAGCAGGCCATCAGGACAGGGTCTCATGAACACTGAAGCTTTCTTT
CDR3: CASRPSGQGLMNTEAFF

D: .
length: 16
J: TRBJ2-3
V: TRBV2
size: .
DNA: TGTGCCAGCAGTGGCCCGCTAGCGCCTAGCACAGATACGCAGTATTTT
CDR3: CASSGPLAPSTDTQYF

D: .
length: 19
J: TRBJ2-6
V: TRBV21-1
size: .
DNA: TGTGCCAGCAGCAAAGCGCAAGGACAGGAGTACTCTGGGGCCAACGTCCTGACTTTC
CDR3: CASSKAQGQEYSGANVLTF

D: .
length: 14
J: TRBJ2-5
V: TRBV2
size: .
DNA: TGTGCCAGCAGTGAAGTGCGGGACGGCGAGACCCAGTACTTC
CDR3: CASSEVRDGETQYF

D: TRBD1
length: 16
J: TRBJ2-3
V: TRBV29-1
size: .
DNA: TGCAGCGCACGACAGGGGGCACTTAGTCCCCGAGATACGCAGTATTTT
CDR3: CSARQGALSPRDTQYF

D: .
length: 14
J: TRBJ1-6
V: TRBV7-9
size: .
DNA: TGTGCCAGCAGCTTTTCGGGGAGGTATTCACCCCTCCACTTT
CDR3: CASSFSGRYSPLHF

D: TRBD1
length: 16
J: TRBJ1-1
V: TRBV7-9
size: .
DNA: TGTGCCAGCAGCTTCCCCGGACAGGGCCGGAACACTGAAGCTTTCTTT
CDR3: CASSFPGQGRNTEAFF

D: .
length: 14
J: TRBJ1-1
V: TRBV2
size: .
DNA: TGTGCCAGCAGAAAGACAGCAGCACCCATAGAAGCTTTCTTT
CDR3: CASRKTAAPIEAFF

D: .
length: 13
J: TRBJ2-7
V: TRBV15
size: .
DNA: TGTGCCACCAGCAGAGATAGCTCCTACGAGCAGTACTTC
CDR3: CATSRDSSYEQYF

D: TRBD1
length: 15
J: TRBJ1-2
V: TRBV7-9
size: .
DNA: TGTGCCAGCAGCTTACGACAGGGGGCGGAGAATGGCTACACCTTC
CDR3: CASSLRQGAENGYTF

D: TRBD1
length: 15
J: TRBJ1-2
V: TRBV6-6
size: .
DNA: TGTGCCAGCAGTCGACCTGGGACAGGGATTAGCGGCTACACCTTC
CDR3: CASSRPGTGISGYTF

D: .
length: 12
J: TRBJ2-5
V: TRBV6-1
size: .
DNA: TGTGCCAGCAGGCTGACTGGCGGGGAGGCCTACTTC
CDR3: CASRLTGGEAYF

D: TRBD2
length: 16
J: TRBJ2-7
V: TRBV29-1
size: few
DNA: TGCAGCGTTGAGGGGGGACTAGCGGGTCTCCAGTACGAGCAGTACTTC
CDR3: CSVEGGLAGLQYEQYF

D: TRBD2
length: 15
J: TRBJ2-5
V: TRBV7-2
size: few
DNA: TGTGCCAGCAGCTTAGTGGCTAGCGGGAGAGAGACCCAGTACTTC
CDR3: CASSLVASGRETQYF

D: .
length: 16
J: TRBJ1-2
V: TRBV6-5
size: .
DNA: TGTGCCAGCAGTTACTCCGGCGGGACTGCCAACTATGGCTACACCTTC
CDR3: CASSYSGGTANYGYTF

D: TRBD2
length: 17
J: TRBJ2-2
V: TRBV5-1
size: .
DNA: TGCGCCAGCAGCTTGGTTACTAGCGGGAGCGGGACCGGGGAGCTGTTTTTT
CDR3: CASSLVTSGSGTGELFF

D: TRBD1
length: 15
J: TRBJ2-7
V: TRBV28
size: few
DNA: TGTGCCAGCAGTAACCCGGACAGGCCATCCTACGAGCAGTACTTC
CDR3: CASSNPDRPSYEQYF

D: .
length: 14
J: TRBJ1-4
V: TRBV5-1
size: once
DNA: TGCGCCAGCAGCTTCGACGTAGCCACCGAAAAACTGTTTTTT
CDR3: CASSFDVATEKLFF

D: TRBD2
length: 16
J: TRBJ2-5
V: TRBV7-7
size: .
DNA: TGTGCTAGCAGCTCTTCCTCTAGCGGGAGGGAGGAGACCCAGTACTTC
CDR3: CASSSSSSGREETQYF

D: .
length: 14
J: TRBJ2-7
V: TRBV6-6
size: .
DNA: TGTGCCAGCAGATTGGGCCAGAACAGGTTTGAGCAGTACTTC
CDR3: CASRLGQNRFEQYF

D: TRBD2
length: 16
J: TRBJ2-3
V: TRBV6-1
size: .
DNA: TGTGCCAGCAGTGAAGGGACTAGCACCCGGGCAGATACGCAGTATTTT
CDR3: CASSEGTSTRADTQYF

D: TRBD1
length: 15
J: TRBJ2-1
V: TRBV27
size: few
DNA: TGTGCCAGCAGTCCCTGGGGACAGGCGCTCAATGAGCAGTTCTTC
CDR3: CASSPWGQALNEQFF

D: TRBD1
length: 13
J: TRBJ1-2
V: TRBV4-1
size: .
DNA: TGCGCCAGCAGCCAAACAGGGGTTCGGGGCTACACCTTC
CDR3: CASSQTGVRGYTF

D: TRBD1
length: 16
J: TRBJ2-1
V: TRBV28
size: .
DNA: TGTGCCAGCAGTGCTCGGACAGGTCGCTCCTACAATGAGCAGTTCTTC
CDR3: CASSARTGRSYNEQFF

D: TRBD1
length: 15
J: TRBJ1-5
V: TRBV7-2
size: .
DNA: TGTGCCAGCAGCCCCACAGGGGGGCAGGGTCAGCCCCAGCATTTT
CDR3: CASSPTGGQGQPQHF

D: .
length: 14
J: TRBJ1-2
V: TRBV21-1
size: .
DNA: TGTGCCACCGGCTGTTTTATGGGGAGCTATGGCTACCCCTTC
CDR3: CATGCFMGSYGYPF

D: TRBD2
length: 14
J: TRBJ2-7
V: TRBV4-1
size: .
DNA: TGCGCCAGCAGCCAGGCGGACGGGGGGTACGAGCAGTACTTC
CDR3: CASSQADGGYEQYF

D: TRBD2
length: 17
J: TRBJ2-3
V: TRBV29-1
size: .
DNA: TGCAGCGTTGACGGGCTAGCGGGAGCTATGAATACAGATACGCAGTATTTT
CDR3: CSVDGLAGAMNTDTQYF

D: TRBD2
length: 18
J: TRBJ2-2
V: TRBV29-1
size: .
DNA: TGCAGCGTCGCTTTCCGGACTAGCGGGAGGGGGCGGCCCGGGGAGCTGTTTTTT
CDR3: CSVAFRTSGRGRPGELFF

D: TRBD1
length: 16
J: TRBJ1-5
V: TRBV10-3
size: .
DNA: TGTGCCATCAGTGAGTCCAACAGGGGTAGCAATCAGCCCCAGCATTTT
CDR3: CAISESNRGSNQPQHF

D: .
length: 15
J: TRBJ2-1
V: TRBV6-4
size: .
DNA: TGTGCCAGCAGTGACTCTGGCGGGGCAGGGCATGAGCAGTTCTTC
CDR3: CASSDSGGAGHEQFF

D: .
length: 16
J: TRBJ2-3
V: TRBV7-9
size: .
DNA: TGTGCCAGCAGCTTATCGGTGGGAGGCGGCACAGATACGCAGTATTTT
CDR3: CASSLSVGGGTDTQYF

D: .
length: 14
J: TRBJ2-2
V: TRBV6-5
size: .
DNA: TGTGCCATCGCGAGGACAGCGAACACCGGGGAGCTGTTTTTT
CDR3: CAIARTANTGELFF